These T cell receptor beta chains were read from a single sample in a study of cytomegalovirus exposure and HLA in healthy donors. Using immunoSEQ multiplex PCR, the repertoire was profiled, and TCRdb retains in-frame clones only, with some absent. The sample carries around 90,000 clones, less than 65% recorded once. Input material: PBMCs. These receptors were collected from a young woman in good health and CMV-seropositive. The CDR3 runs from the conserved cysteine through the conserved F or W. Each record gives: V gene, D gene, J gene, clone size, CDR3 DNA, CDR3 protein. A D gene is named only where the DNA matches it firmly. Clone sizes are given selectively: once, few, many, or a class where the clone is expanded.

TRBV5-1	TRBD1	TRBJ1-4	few	TGCGCCAGCAGCTCACACCCACAGGGGTTCGCAACTAATGAAAAACTGTTTTTT	CASSSHPQGFATNEKLFF
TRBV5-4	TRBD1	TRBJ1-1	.	TGTGCCAGCAGCATCCGGGACAGGGGAATGAACACTGAAGCTTTCTTT	CASSIRDRGMNTEAFF
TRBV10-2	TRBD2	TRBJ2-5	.	TGCGCCAGCAACAGCGGGGGGAGAGGCGAGACCCAGTACTTC	CASNSGGRGETQYF
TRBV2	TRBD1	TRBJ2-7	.	TGTGCCAGCAGTAGACGGACAGGGGGGACCTACGAGCAGTACTTC	CASSRRTGGTYEQYF
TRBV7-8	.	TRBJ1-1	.	TGTGCCAGCAGCTTAGCGCAGGGGATGAACACTGAAGCTTTCTTT	CASSLAQGMNTEAFF
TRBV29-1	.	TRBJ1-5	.	TGCAGCGTTGGGGCACGGCCCAGCAATCAGCCCCAGCATTTT	CSVGARPSNQPQHF
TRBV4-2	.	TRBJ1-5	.	TGTGCCAGCAGCCAAGAAGGTCAGGCACTTAGCAATCAGCCCCAGCATTTT	CASSQEGQALSNQPQHF
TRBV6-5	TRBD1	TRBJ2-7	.	TGTGCCAGCAGTGAAGGGACAGGGGGCTACGAGCAGTACTTC	CASSEGTGGYEQYF
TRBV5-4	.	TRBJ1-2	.	TGTGCCAGCAGCTTGTCGGCGGTGGCTAACTATGGCTACACCTTC	CASSLSAVANYGYTF
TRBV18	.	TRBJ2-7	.	TGTGCCAGCTCACCAATTGACAGCACCTACGAGCAGTACTTC	CASSPIDSTYEQYF
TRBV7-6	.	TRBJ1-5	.	TGTGCCAGCAGCTCCCCGAATCAGCCCCAGCATTTT	CASSSPNQPQHF
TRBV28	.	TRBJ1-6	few	TGTGCCAGCAGTTTCGGGTTTAAGGATTCACCCCTCCACTTT	CASSFGFKDSPLHF
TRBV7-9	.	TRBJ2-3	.	TGTGCCAGCAGCTTGACTGCCACAGATACGCAGTATTTT	CASSLTATDTQYF
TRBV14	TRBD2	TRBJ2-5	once	TGTGCCAGCAGCCAGGCGAGGCGGGGGGGGTCCGATCTGGAGACCCAGTACTTC	CASSQARRGGSDLETQYF
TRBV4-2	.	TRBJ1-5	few	TGTGCCAGCAGCCAAGAGGTGACAGTAACTCAGCCCCAGCATTTT	CASSQEVTVTQPQHF
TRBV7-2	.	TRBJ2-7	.	TGTGCCAGCACCGCTCCGGGAGCCCGCTACGAGCAGTACTTC	CASTAPGARYEQYF
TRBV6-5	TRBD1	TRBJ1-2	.	TGTGCCAGCAGTGGCGTTGGGACAGCGGGCTATGGCTACACCTTC	CASSGVGTAGYGYTF
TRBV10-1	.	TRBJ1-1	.	TGCGCCAGCAGCCTTGCAGGGGAGACTGAAGCTTTCTTT	CASSLAGETEAFF
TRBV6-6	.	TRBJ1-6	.	TGTGCCAGCAGCCTACTTGGACAGAATTCACCCCTCCACTTT	CASSLLGQNSPLHF
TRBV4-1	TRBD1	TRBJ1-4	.	TGCGCCAGCAGCCAGCCAGGGGGTTCTAATGAAAAACTGTTTTTT	CASSQPGGSNEKLFF
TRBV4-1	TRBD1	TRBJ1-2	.	TGCGCCAGCAGCCAGGGACAGGGTCACGGCTACACCTTC	CASSQGQGHGYTF
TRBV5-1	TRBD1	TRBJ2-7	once	TGCGCCAGCAACGGACAGGGGGGGGCCTACGAGCAGTACTTC	CASNGQGGAYEQYF
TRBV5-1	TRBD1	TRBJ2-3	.	TGCGCCAGCAGCCGAAGGCAGGGGGATAGCACAGATACGCAGTATTTT	CASSRRQGDSTDTQYF
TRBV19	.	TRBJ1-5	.	TGTGCCAGTACGGGAGGGAGCAATCAGCCCCAGCATTTT	CASTGGSNQPQHF
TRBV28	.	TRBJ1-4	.	TGTGCCAGCAGTAGGGGGTTTAGTGAAAAACTGTTTTTT	CASSRGFSEKLFF
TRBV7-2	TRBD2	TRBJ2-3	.	TGTGCCAGCAGCTTCAGGGCTAGCGGGGGGGAGAGTCCAGATACGCAGTATTTT	CASSFRASGGESPDTQYF